This TCR beta chain originates from a study of shared clonotypes between healthy human individuals. General observations from the study: Non-shared clonotypes showed lower generation probabilities than clonotypes common to all four donors.

The data were produced by immunoSEQ multiplex PCR, yet TCRdb's version contains in-frame clones alone and is incomplete. The sample lists fewer than 850,000 clones; about 92% were seen once. As for this clone: The antigen remains unidentified.

Participating donors were healthy, HIV-negative adults free of recent acute infections or vaccinations. The sample was memory CD8+ T cells from PBMCs. Subset of the sample: CD45RO+ cells pooled with CCR7-negative TemRA cells. The sequence came from a young man in good health. Some clones in this sample may be carry-over from other donors' samples.

CDR3 nucleotides: TGCGCCAGCAGCCCGATAACAGGAGCCTCCTACAATGAGCAGTTCTTC. As protein: CASSPITGASYNEQFF. The chain combines TRBV5-1 with TRBJ2-1; possibly TRBD1 for D (5 bases). Germline lookup yields CDR1 SGHRS and CDR2 YFSETQ. V was clipped by 4 bases and J by 0 bases, with 14 bases between them. This CDR3 contains 16 residues.